Sequencing of this TCR beta chain was carried out in a study of low-dose radiotherapy and immunotherapy resistance in tumors. Turning to the study itself: Cohort 2's total reached 13 Gy over 26 weeks, at 1 Gy per fraction every two weeks. The study administered intravenous cyclophosphamide at 200 mg/m2 every two weeks, one day ahead of radiation and immunotherapy.

The trim removed 6 bases at V and 4 bases at J, leaving 8 bases unmatched. Germline assignment: CDR1 DFQATT and CDR2 SNEGSKA (reference sequence). The CDR3 totals 14 residues. cDNA synthesis used a TRAV/TRBV-specific primer set for both chains. TCR amplification ran roughly 20 PCR cycles using constant-region and V-primer adapter primers. TCRdb re-analysed the reads in MiXCR, keeping a single row per CDR3 protein. The data contain tens of thousands of distinct CDR3 sequences, over 15% of them seen just once; the ten biggest clones take up roughly 3%. At least ten counts were recorded for this clonotype. Stated time point: before trial treatment. Those who qualified had advanced solid tumors (lacking tumor-infiltrating lymphocytes).

The source of this sequence is a male donor with prostate cancer. The material sequenced was PBMCs, taken before treatment. The V call is TRBV20-1, the J call TRBJ1-5, with 8 bases fitting TRBD1. The CDR3 DNA follows: TGCAGTGCAACCCAGACAGGGGATAATCAGCCCCAGCATTTT. It encodes CSATQTGDNQPQHF.